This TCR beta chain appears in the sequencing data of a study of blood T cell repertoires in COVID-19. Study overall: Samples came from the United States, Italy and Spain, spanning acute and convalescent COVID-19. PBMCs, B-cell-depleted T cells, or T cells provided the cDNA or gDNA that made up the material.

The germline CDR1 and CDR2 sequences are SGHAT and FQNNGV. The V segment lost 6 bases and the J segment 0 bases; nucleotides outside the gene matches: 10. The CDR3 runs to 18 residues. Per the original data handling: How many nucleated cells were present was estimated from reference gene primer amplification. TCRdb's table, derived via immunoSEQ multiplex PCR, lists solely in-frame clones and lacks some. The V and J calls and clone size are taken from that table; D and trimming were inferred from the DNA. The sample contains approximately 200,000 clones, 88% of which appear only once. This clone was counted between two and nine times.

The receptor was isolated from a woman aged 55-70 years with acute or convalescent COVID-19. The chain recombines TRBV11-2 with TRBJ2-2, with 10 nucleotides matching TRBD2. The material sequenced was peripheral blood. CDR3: CASSFQVLAGANTGELFF. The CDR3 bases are TGTGCCAGCAGTTTCCAAGTGCTAGCGGGGGCGAACACCGGGGAGCTGTTTTTT.